The 6 T cell receptor beta chains presented below share a single source sample, sequenced in a study of response to subunit inactivated influenza vaccine. TCRdb called the RT-PCR reads again in MiXCR, with one record for every CDR3 protein. The sample has more than 700,000 distinct CDR3 sequences, around 20% seen once. The sample was PBMCs from blood, taken 5 to 6 days after vaccination. These receptors all stem from a man aged 50-60 years who received an inactivated influenza vaccine.

The chain uses TRBV18 and TRBJ1-3; weak D call: TRBD1 (6 bases). Germline assignment: CDR1 KGHSH and CDR2 LQKENI. The CDR3 length is 15 residues. Trimming took off 3 bases at V and 1 base at J, with 10 bases between the two ends. The CDR3 reads CASSPTGTSGNTIYF. The CDR3 bases are TGTGCCAGCTCACCTACAGGGACATCTGGAAACACCATATATTTT.

The V and J genes are TRBV12-3 or TRBV12-4 and TRBJ1-2; a weak D match, TRBD1 (5 bases). The CDR3 totals 12 residues. V lost 5 bases and J lost 1, with 5 bases in between. This CDR3 is CASSRGNYGYTF. CDR3 nucleotide sequence: TGTGCCAGCAGTAGGGGTAACTATGGCTACACCTTC.

This chain connects TRBV5-1 to TRBJ2-7; 10 bases are a match to TRBD2. The junction had 4 bases not matched to a gene; V was cut back by 0 bases and J by 4 bases. Germline V gene lookup returns CDR1 SGHRS and CDR2 YFSETQ. The CDR3 loop spans 15 amino acids. Here the CDR3 reads CASSLVSSGSYEQYF. The CDR3 DNA reads as TGCGCCAGCAGCTTGGTGTCTAGCGGGAGTTACGAGCAGTACTTC.

This clonotype was observed many times. The chain carries TRBV9 and TRBJ2-5; D might be TRBD2 (6 bases). Germline CDR1 SGDLS, CDR2 YYNGEE. This CDR3 comprises 15 residues. V was shortened by 0 bases and J by 1 base, with 10 bases between the two germline ends. The DNA of the CDR3 is TGTGCCAGCAGCGTAGCTACCGGGGGCCAAGAGACCCAGTACTTC. Translating it yields CASSVATGGQETQYF.

The chain joins TRBV18 to TRBJ2-5; D is possibly TRBD2 (6 bases). CDR1 and CDR2 from the germline V gene are KGHSH and LQKENI. The CDR3 has 14 residues. V was cut by 4 bases and J by 3 bases, with 12 bases left in between. CDR3 bases: TGTGCCAGCTCACTATCCGGGAGAAAAGAGACCCAGTACTTC. It codes for CASSLSGRKETQYF.

The chain links TRBV5-1 to TRBJ2-7, with D possibly being TRBD2 (7 bases). Germline lookup yields CDR1 SGHRS and CDR2 YFSETQ. Between the trimmed V and J ends, which lost 0 bases and 7 bases, there was a span of 17 bases. The CDR3 length is 15 residues. In DNA, the CDR3 is TGCGCCAGCAGCTTGGCTCTTGGGGGGGCCCCAGAGCAGTACTTC. Translation gives CASSLALGGAPEQYF.